This TCR beta chain was profiled in a study of graft-versus-host responses after intestinal transplantation (dated by TCRdb to 2020 to 2023). About the full investigation: The transplants that recipients received were multivisceral, liver-intestinal, or isolated intestinal. All recipients received anti-thymocyte globulin induction followed by maintenance tacrolimus and steroids for around three years. After intestinal transplantation, graft-versus-host and host-versus-graft alloreactive T cell clones in the graft, circulation and bone marrow were tracked using bulk TCR-beta CDR3 sequencing. Alloreactive clones were identified by sequencing pre-transplant mixed lymphocyte reaction products and comparing them with unstimulated pre-transplant donor and recipient T cells. A cohort of fewer than 25 intestinal transplant recipients, including one retransplant, was enrolled, and 3 patients lacking pretransplant specimens were excluded. Donor T cell macrochimerism was defined as a peak of at least 4% donor T cells among recipient peripheral blood mononuclear cells. Rather than being sequenced by the commercial service, samples from a few later patients were sequenced in-house on an Illumina MiSeq and processed with MiXCR. General study outcomes and caveats: In the allografts of patients with donor T cell macrochimerism, GvH to HvG T cell clonal ratios were high. The conclusions were limited by the relatively low number and heterogeneity of the intestinal transplant patients. GvH clones were found in recipient bone marrow, and some of the GvH clones appeared earlier in ileal mucosa or blood, which is consistent with an intestinal mucosal origin. Peak levels of circulating GvH clones were associated with declines in HvG clones early after transplant.

Its CDR3 holds 13 amino acids, cysteine through phenylalanine. The kept DNA is CDR3 alone, 39 bases in frame from the first base. The germline V gene (reference sequence) provides CDR1 LNHDA and CDR2 SQIVND. Trimming costs V 1 base and J 5 bases, and their ends lie 8 bases apart. As regards this clone: Base quality data are lacking; no much larger clone is found one base away.

This specimen's time point label, interpreted: cells obtained before transplantation from donor or recipient. Mixed lymphocyte reactions plated approximately 200,000 CFSE-labeled pre-transplant responders with approximately 200,000 irradiated violet-dye-labeled stimulators and were cultured for more than five days. After the mixed lymphocyte reaction, proliferating CD3+CD4+CFSE-low and CD3+CD8+CFSE-low responder cells were FACS-sorted on a BD Influx sorter. Receptors were amplified or captured by the immunoSEQ multiplex PCR assay. For most patients, genomic DNA was isolated with the Qiagen DNeasy Blood and Tissue Kit and shipped frozen to Adaptive Biotechnologies for TCR sequencing. High-throughput TCR-beta CDR3 sequencing of genomic DNA from most patients was performed by Adaptive Biotechnologies. The paper's data handling went like this. Adaptive's ImmunoSEQ software supplied the TCR sequencing data for around 17 patients, while MiXCR and VDJtools were used to process a few other patients. To correct CD4 versus CD8 sorting errors, sequences present in both subsets at a frequency ratio below 5:1 were removed. Because the origin of CDR3 nucleotide sequences shared between donor and recipient could not be assigned, those sequences were removed. To count as alloreactive, a clone needed at least 2-fold expansion over unstimulated cells and a minimum CFSE-low frequency of 0.002% (template counts) or 0.001% (read counts). Clones detected in sequenced pre-transplant spleen, lymph node, or MLR CFSE-low populations of the donor or recipient were defined as mappable. Cumulative frequency of alloreactive clones was calculated as a percentage of all sequences weighted by copy number. TCRdb carries this immuneACCESS record with in-frame sequences only. Its versions omit some clonotypes, under half of them owing to an unresolved V gene in the studies checked, with the rest unexplained. That table furnishes V, J and clone size, whereas the DNA furnished D and trimming. The sample profile shows tens of thousands of clones; 44% of them were found once. The ten largest clonotypes hold 1.3% to 1.5% of the sample.

The receptor was derived from a human patient who was an organ donor for intestinal transplantation. The material sequenced was alloreactive CD8+ T cells from a mixed lymphocyte reaction culture, taken before transplantation. The meaning of the sample's cell subset or site label: CFSE-low proliferating T cells sorted from approximately 6-day pre-transplant mixed lymphocyte reaction (GvH or HvG direction). This chain is built from TRBV19 and TRBJ1-2; TRBD1 might be the D gene, on 6 matching bases. In nucleotides, the sequence is TGTGCCAGTAGTATAGGGACAGAATATGGCTACACCTTC. Translated, it gives CASSIGTEYGYTF.